This T cell receptor (beta chain) is from a study of circulating and synovial CD4+ cells in juvenile arthritis. Study-level findings and limits: CPL versus bulk CD4 samples: T cell genome counts differed by at least an order of magnitude.

As for this clone: Its antigen is not identified.

Data came from immunoSEQ multiplex PCR; TCRdb stores just in-frame clones and leaves some out. In the table there are about 36,000 clones, roughly 94% of which are singletons. The sequence was collected from a human donor with juvenile idiopathic arthritis. The sequenced sample consisted of CD4+ T cells from blood.

CDR3 DNA: TGTGCCAGCAGCCAGTTGACAGAGAGCTCTGGAAACACCATATATTTT. It translates to CASSQLTESSGNTIYF. The V gene is TRBV7-2, the J gene TRBJ1-3; D may be TRBD1 (5 bases). The V and J ends lost 5 bases and 0 bases respectively, with 14 bases between them. This CDR3 comprises 16 residues. CDR1 SGHTA and CDR2 FQGNSA come from the germline V gene.